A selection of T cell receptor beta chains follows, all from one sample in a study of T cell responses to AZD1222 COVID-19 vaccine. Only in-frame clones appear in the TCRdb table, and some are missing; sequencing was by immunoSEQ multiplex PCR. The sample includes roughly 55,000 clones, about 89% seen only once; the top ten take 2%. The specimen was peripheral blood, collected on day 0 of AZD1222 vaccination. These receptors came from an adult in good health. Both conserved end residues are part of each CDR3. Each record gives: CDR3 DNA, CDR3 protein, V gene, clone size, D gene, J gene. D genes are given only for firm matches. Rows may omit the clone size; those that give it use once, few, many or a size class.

TGTGCCAGCTCACCCGGGACACCTCAAAACACCGGGGAGCTGTTTTTT | CASSPGTPQNTGELFF | TRBV18 | . | . | TRBJ2-2
TGTGCCAGCAGGCAAGGGGGCCCTTATTACAATGAGCAGTTCTTC | CASRQGGPYYNEQFF | TRBV28 | . | TRBD1 | TRBJ2-1
TGTGCCAGCAGCAAGGAATTAAATAGCGGGTTGATATACGAGCAGTACTTC | CASSKELNSGLIYEQYF | TRBV21-1 | . | . | TRBJ2-7
TGTGCCAGCAGTCCAACAGGGGGCGGTTGGCGGACTGAAGCTTTCTTT | CASSPTGGGWRTEAFF | TRBV27 | . | TRBD1 | TRBJ1-1
TGTGCCAGCAGTGACCCCGCCAGGGCCATAAACTATGGCTACACCTTC | CASSDPARAINYGYTF | TRBV6-1 | . | . | TRBJ1-2
TGTGCCAGCAGTTTCCGACTCACCGGGGAGCTGTTTTTT | CASSFRLTGELFF | TRBV6-2/TRBV6-3 | few | . | TRBJ2-2
TGTGCCAGCAGCCGATACACTGAAGCTTTCTTT | CASSRYTEAFF | TRBV7-9 | . | . | TRBJ1-1
TGTGCCAGCAGTTTATGGACAGGCCACGAAGCTTTCTTT | CASSLWTGHEAFF | TRBV12-3/TRBV12-4 | . | TRBD1 | TRBJ1-1
TGTGCCAGCGGGGTTGACGGAATCTATGGCTACACCTTC | CASGVDGIYGYTF | TRBV28 | . | . | TRBJ1-2
TGCGCCAGCAGCTCCTCCGGGACTAGGAAAGCCTACGAGCAGTACTTC | CASSSSGTRKAYEQYF | TRBV5-1 | . | TRBD2 | TRBJ2-7
TGCGCCAGCAGCTTGTCGGGGGACGGATGGGGTGAAAAACTGTTTTTT | CASSLSGDGWGEKLFF | TRBV5-1 | . | . | TRBJ1-4
TGTGCCAGCGCTTCTCACACTGAAGCTTTCTTT | CASASHTEAFF | TRBV2 | . | . | TRBJ1-1
TGTGCCAGCAGCATTGACTACAATGAGCAGTTCTTC | CASSIDYNEQFF | TRBV5-4 | . | . | TRBJ2-1
TGTGCCAGCAGTTATCACACTAGACATAACGAGCAGTACTTC | CASSYHTRHNEQYF | TRBV6-2/TRBV6-3 | . | . | TRBJ2-7
TGTGCCAGCAGCCACGGGGAGTCACCCCTCCACTTT | CASSHGESPLHF | TRBV3-1/TRBV3-2 | few | . | TRBJ1-6
TGCGCCAGCAGCTTGTCGGAGCCCTCTGGAAACACCATATATTTT | CASSLSEPSGNTIYF | TRBV5-1 | . | . | TRBJ1-3
TGTGCCAGCAGTCGGGAGGGTCACGAGCAGTACTTC | CASSREGHEQYF | TRBV27 | . | TRBD2 | TRBJ2-7
TGTGCCAGCAGACAGGGAATAGACTATGGCTACACCTTC | CASRQGIDYGYTF | TRBV6-5 | . | . | TRBJ1-2
TGTGCCAGCAGCTTCGTCGGGACTAGCGTCCCCTACAATGAGCAGTTCTTC | CASSFVGTSVPYNEQFF | TRBV7-2 | once | TRBD2 | TRBJ2-1
TGCGCCAGCAGCTTTAGGGCACACAACTATGGCTACACCTTC | CASSFRAHNYGYTF | TRBV5-1 | . | . | TRBJ1-2
TGTGCCAGCAGCTTTAAGGGGATACAGACCCAGTACTTC | CASSFKGIQTQYF | TRBV7-2 | . | . | TRBJ2-5
TGCGCCAGCAGCTTGCCGGCCCTTGGGCAGTCCCACTATGGCTACACCTTC | CASSLPALGQSHYGYTF | TRBV5-1 | once | . | TRBJ1-2
TGTGCCAGCAGTGAAGCGCTTCCTAGCGGGAGAACCGAGCAGTACTTC | CASSEALPSGRTEQYF | TRBV6-1 | few | TRBD2 | TRBJ2-7
TGTGCCTGGAGCGGCGGGACGTGGAACACTGAAGCTTTCTTT | CAWSGGTWNTEAFF | TRBV30 | . | . | TRBJ1-1
TGTGCCAGCACATACGACAGATACACTGAAGCTTTCTTT | CASTYDRYTEAFF | TRBV11-2 | . | . | TRBJ1-1
TGTGCCAGCAGTTTATTTTCTACTGGGACAGGGATTAATGAAAAACTGTTTTTT | CASSLFSTGTGINEKLFF | TRBV28 | . | TRBD1 | TRBJ1-4
TGCGCCAGCAGCTTGGCCGGCGCGGGAGGGCCGTACGAGCAGTACTTC | CASSLAGAGGPYEQYF | TRBV5-1 | . | TRBD2 | TRBJ2-7
TGTGCCAGTAGTATATGGCTAGCGGGAGGGTCGGGGACGCAGTATTTT | CASSIWLAGGSGTQYF | TRBV19 | . | TRBD2 | TRBJ2-3
TGCAGTGCTGGGCGGGCGGCAGGGGCTTTCTTT | CSAGRAAGAFF | TRBV20-1 | . | . | TRBJ1-1
TGTGCCAGCAGTTTAAAAACCCCCCAGCCCCAGCATTTT | CASSLKTPQPQHF | TRBV12-3/TRBV12-4 | . | . | TRBJ1-5
TGTGCCAGCAGCGCCCGACTAGCGGAGTACAATGAGCAGTTCTTC | CASSARLAEYNEQFF | TRBV9 | . | TRBD2 | TRBJ2-1
TGTGCCAGCAGCTCGGGACTAGCCTTCTCCTACAATGAGCAGTTCTTC | CASSSGLAFSYNEQFF | TRBV9 | . | TRBD2 | TRBJ2-1
TGTGCCATCAGTGAGTCCACAGGGAAGAGCATGAACACTGAAGCTTTCTTT | CAISESTGKSMNTEAFF | TRBV10-3 | . | . | TRBJ1-1
TGTGCCAGCAGCCCCGGGACTAGCGGGAAGCAGTACTTC | CASSPGTSGKQYF | TRBV2 | . | TRBD2 | TRBJ2-7
TGTGCCAGCAGCGTATCTCCGGGCGATGAGCAGTTCTTC | CASSVSPGDEQFF | TRBV9 | . | . | TRBJ2-1
TGTGCCAGCAGCTTAAGCAGGGCGGCCACTGAAGCTTTCTTT | CASSLSRAATEAFF | TRBV11-2 | . | . | TRBJ1-1
TGTGCCAGCAGTCTCGGGAGGGCTAACACCGGGGAGCTGTTTTTT | CASSLGRANTGELFF | TRBV2 | . | TRBD2 | TRBJ2-2
TGTGCCAGCTCACCACAAGATAGCAATCAGCCCCAGCATTTT | CASSPQDSNQPQHF | TRBV18 | . | . | TRBJ1-5
TGTGCCATCAGAGACTCGGTCGGCTACAATGAGCAGTTCTTC | CAIRDSVGYNEQFF | TRBV10-3 | few | . | TRBJ2-1
TGCGCCAGCAGCTCTTCGACCCGGTCTTCCTACAATGAGCAGTTCTTC | CASSSSTRSSYNEQFF | TRBV5-1 | . | . | TRBJ2-1
TGTGCCAGCAGCTTAGCAACGGGGTCCGGACAGCACACTGAAGCTTTCTTT | CASSLATGSGQHTEAFF | TRBV7-8 | . | . | TRBJ1-1
TGTGCCAGCAGCTTTCAGACAGGGGGGCCTTTCTATGGCTACACCTTC | CASSFQTGGPFYGYTF | TRBV7-9 | . | TRBD1 | TRBJ1-2
TGTGCCAGCACTGGAGGGTCTAACTATGGCTACACCTTC | CASTGGSNYGYTF | TRBV28 | . | . | TRBJ1-2
TGCAGCGTAGGGACTACCTACACTGAAGCTTTCTTT | CSVGTTYTEAFF | TRBV29-1 | once | . | TRBJ1-1
TGCGCCAGCAGCTTGGTTGATTGGGAGACCCAGTACTTC | CASSLVDWETQYF | TRBV5-1 | . | . | TRBJ2-5
TGTGCCACCGAACAATCGGGACTAGCGGTTCTTGACACCGGGGAGCTGTTTTTT | CATEQSGLAVLDTGELFF | TRBV4-2 | . | TRBD2 | TRBJ2-2
TGTGCCAGTACCGACCATGGGACAGTTGGAGATACGCAGTATTTT | CASTDHGTVGDTQYF | TRBV19 | . | TRBD1 | TRBJ2-3
TGTGCCAGCGGCCCGGGGGGGACGAGCTCCTACGAGCAGTACTTC | CASGPGGTSSYEQYF | TRBV7-9 | . | TRBD2 | TRBJ2-7
TGTGCCAGTAGTTCGGGGATTCAGCCCCAGCATTTT | CASSSGIQPQHF | TRBV19 | . | . | TRBJ1-5
TGTGCCAGCAGTTTGTTCCCCCCAGCGTGGGAGCAGTACTTC | CASSLFPPAWEQYF | TRBV28 | . | . | TRBJ2-7